The rows below give T cell receptor beta chains drawn from one sample of a study of blood T cell repertoires in COVID-19. Only in-frame clones appear in the TCRdb table, and some are missing; sequencing was by immunoSEQ multiplex PCR. The sample consists of under 150,000 clones, roughly nine tenths of them appearing once. The sequenced sample was peripheral blood. These receptors were obtained from a woman in her sixties with active COVID-19. CDR3s include the opening cysteine and the closing phenylalanine or tryptophan. Each record gives: V gene, D gene, J gene, clone size, CDR3 protein, CDR3 DNA. D genes are given only for firm matches. Rows give clone size only sometimes, using once, few, many, or a class for an expanded clone.

TRBV5-4	-	TRBJ2-3	-	CASRSGTVRGDTQYF	TGTGCCAGCAGGTCCGGGACAGTCCGGGGGGATACGCAGTATTTT
TRBV2	-	TRBJ1-1	-	CASSETQGEAFF	TGTGCCAGCAGTGAGACCCAGGGGGAAGCTTTCTTT
TRBV2	-	TRBJ1-5	-	CASSLTDSSNQPQHF	TGTGCCAGCAGCCTAACCGACAGCTCCAATCAGCCCCAGCATTTT
TRBV10-3	TRBD2	TRBJ2-7	-	CAISEWDPRREGYEQYF	TGTGCCATCAGTGAGTGGGACCCTCGGCGGGAGGGCTACGAGCAGTACTTC
TRBV19	-	TRBJ1-2	-	CASSIKGANYGYTF	TGTGCCAGTAGTATTAAGGGAGCTAACTATGGCTACACCTTC
TRBV28	TRBD1	TRBJ1-1	-	CASSTRTGSDTEAFF	TGTGCCAGCAGTACCCGGACAGGGAGCGATACTGAAGCTTTCTTT
TRBV18	-	TRBJ1-3	-	CASSPIDSLSGNTIYF	TGTGCCAGCTCACCGATCGACAGCCTCTCTGGAAACACCATATATTTT
TRBV6-2/TRBV6-3	TRBD2	TRBJ2-1	-	CASSPRDYIALSYNEQFF	TGTGCCAGCAGTCCGCGGGACTACATAGCACTCTCCTACAATGAGCAGTTCTTC
TRBV6-5	-	TRBJ1-5	-	CASSPGGAGNQPQHF	TGTGCCAGCAGTCCCGGGGGGGCCGGCAATCAGCCCCAGCATTTT
TRBV9	TRBD2	TRBJ2-1	-	CASSPQREGFYNEQFF	TGTGCCAGCAGCCCCCAGCGGGAGGGCTTTTACAATGAGCAGTTCTTC
TRBV2	TRBD2	TRBJ2-1	-	CASSPSAGLAGAYNEQFF	TGTGCCAGCAGTCCCAGCGCTGGACTAGCGGGAGCCTACAATGAGCAGTTCTTC
TRBV12-3/TRBV12-4	-	TRBJ2-1	-	CASSFATYNEQFF	TGTGCCAGCAGTTTCGCGACTTACAATGAGCAGTTCTTC
TRBV12-5	TRBD2	TRBJ2-7	once	CASGSRALLAGVYEQYF	TGTGCTAGTGGTTCCCGAGCCCTACTAGCGGGAGTCTACGAGCAGTACTTC
TRBV4-2	-	TRBJ1-5	few	CASSQDPGPDQPQHF	TGTGCCAGCAGCCAAGACCCAGGTCCAGATCAGCCCCAGCATTTT
TRBV28	-	TRBJ1-1	-	CASSSDRNTEAFF	TGTGCCAGCAGCTCTGACAGGAACACTGAAGCTTTCTTT
TRBV28	TRBD1	TRBJ1-2	-	CASSLGPGTAYGYTF	TGTGCCAGCAGTTTAGGGCCCGGGACAGCCTATGGCTACACCTTC
TRBV30	TRBD1	TRBJ1-6	-	CAWRGETGDYNSPLHF	TGTGCCTGGAGAGGGGAAACAGGGGACTATAATTCACCCCTCCACTTT
TRBV6-6	TRBD2	TRBJ2-7	-	CASSPGLAGPSPIKQYF	TGTGCCAGCAGTCCCGGACTAGCGGGACCATCCCCTATTAAGCAGTACTTC
TRBV24-1	TRBD2	TRBJ2-5	-	CATSGVNSGRPQETQYF	TGTGCCACCAGTGGGGTAAATAGCGGGAGGCCACAAGAGACCCAGTACTTC
TRBV28	-	TRBJ1-2	-	CASSTRTPRRYTF	TGTGCCAGCAGTACTAGGACCCCCCGGCGCTACACCTTC
TRBV6-2/TRBV6-3	-	TRBJ2-6	-	CASSDRSGANVLTF	TGTGCCAGCAGTGACAGGTCCGGGGCCAACGTCCTGACTTTC
TRBV6-2/TRBV6-3	TRBD2	TRBJ2-1	-	CASSPGRGGYNEQFF	TGTGCCAGCAGCCCTGGACGGGGGGGATACAATGAGCAGTTCTTC
TRBV10-1	-	TRBJ2-7	-	CASSESGKAGEQYF	TGCGCCAGCAGTGAGTCGGGCAAAGCGGGCGAGCAGTACTTC
TRBV18	TRBD2	TRBJ2-7	once	CASCIGTSGTYEQYF	TGTGCCAGCTGCATCGGGACTAGCGGAACCTACGAGCAGTACTTC
TRBV5-4	-	TRBJ1-3	-	CASSLVQLLLSSGNTIYF	TGTGCCAGCAGCTTGGTACAGCTTCTTCTTAGCTCTGGAAACACCATATATTTT
TRBV27	TRBD1	TRBJ1-4	-	CASKEVAGGEKLFF	TGTGCCAGCAAAGAAGTGGCAGGGGGCGAAAAACTGTTTTTT
TRBV28	-	TRBJ1-2	-	CASSLSTGGSYGYTF	TGTGCCAGCAGTTTATCCACCGGCGGATCCTATGGCTACACCTTC
TRBV24-1	-	TRBJ2-1	-	CATSDPAGAGKQFF	TGTGCCACCAGTGATCCCGCTGGCGCGGGGAAGCAGTTCTTC
TRBV5-1	TRBD2	TRBJ2-5	once	CASSLGGSGKETQYF	TGCGCCAGCAGCCTCGGAGGCAGCGGGAAAGAGACCCAGTACTTC
TRBV5-8	TRBD1	TRBJ1-1	once	CASSVTGGSTEAFF	TGTGCCAGCAGCGTGACAGGGGGAAGCACTGAAGCTTTCTTT
TRBV7-9	-	TRBJ1-3	-	CASREKQGNTIYF	TGTGCCAGCAGAGAAAAACAGGGCAACACCATATATTTT
TRBV6-5	-	TRBJ1-1	-	CASTQGFEAFF	TGTGCCAGCACCCAGGGGTTTGAAGCTTTCTTT
TRBV6-6	-	TRBJ2-7	-	CASSYIVGEWYEQYF	TGTGCCAGCAGTTATATAGTGGGAGAGTGGTACGAGCAGTACTTC
TRBV7-2	-	TRBJ2-2	-	CASSLVASRGTGELFF	TGTGCCAGCAGCTTAGTTGCTAGCCGTGGCACCGGGGAGCTGTTTTTT
TRBV2	-	TRBJ1-4	-	CASSGAPGDEKLFF	TGTGCCAGCAGCGGGGCCCCGGGGGATGAAAAACTGTTTTTT
TRBV10-3	-	TRBJ2-7	few	CAISTRGQDEQYF	TGTGCCATCAGTACAAGGGGCCAGGACGAGCAGTACTTC
TRBV4-2	TRBD2	TRBJ2-1	-	CASSQGAGGPYNEQFF	TGTGCCAGCAGCCAAGGGGCGGGAGGGCCGTACAATGAGCAGTTCTTC
TRBV7-7	-	TRBJ2-5	-	CASSLSYRALETQYF	TGTGCTAGCAGCCTTTCGTACAGGGCCCTAGAGACCCAGTACTTC
TRBV7-9	TRBD2	TRBJ2-1	-	CASTSAASGQNEQFF	TGTGCCAGCACTAGCGCGGCTAGCGGGCAGAATGAGCAGTTCTTC
TRBV29-1	TRBD1	TRBJ1-2	-	CSVERGQGVINYGYTF	TGCAGCGTTGAAAGGGGGCAGGGGGTGATTAACTATGGCTACACCTTC
TRBV4-3	-	TRBJ2-1	-	CASSHVGAPNEQFF	TGCGCCAGCAGCCATGTGGGGGCTCCCAATGAGCAGTTCTTC
TRBV18	TRBD2	TRBJ2-1	-	CASSPGRETYNEQFF	TGTGCCAGCTCACCTGGGCGGGAGACCTACAATGAGCAGTTCTTC
TRBV5-4	-	TRBJ1-5	-	CASSLGGVNQPQHF	TGTGCCAGCAGCTTGGGGGGGGTTAATCAGCCCCAGCATTTT
TRBV25-1	-	TRBJ1-5	-	CASRGGDQPQHF	TGTGCCAGCAGGGGGGGGGATCAGCCCCAGCATTTT